This TCR beta chain was recovered during a study of vaccination and CD4 T cells after COVID-19. Whole-study context: Post-COVID samples were collected a median approximately 100 days following diagnosis, spanning 35 to 161. Samples after vaccination came a median approximately 73 days past dose two, ranging 14 to 241.

Of note for this clonotype: Its specificity is not known.

CD4+ T cells that had been cultured provided DNA sequenced with the Oncomine TCR Beta short-read assay. TCRdb recomputed calls from the PCR reads with MiXCR, one row per CDR3 protein. The sample shows around 5,500 distinct CDR3 sequences, approximately 74% of them seen only once. Noted treatment: roughly 10-day PBMC culture with coronavirus spike peptide pools or control peptides (ViraFEST assay). With peptide pools, ViraFEST first expanded antigen-specific T cells and afterwards sequenced their TCRs. The medium had half its volume replaced with fresh IL-2 medium on days 3 and 7. Trimming pared 1 base from V and 0 bases from J, leaving 4 bases between. This CDR3 region has 14 residues.

The clonotype originates from a human donor who had recovered from COVID-19. The chain couples TRBV12-3 or TRBV12-4 to TRBJ1-5, with D unclear. Sequencing was carried out using CD4+ T cells from blood, cultured in vitro. CDR3 nucleotide sequence: TGTGCCAGCAGTTTAGGGAATAGCAATCAGCCCCAGCATTTT. Its translation is CASSLGNSNQPQHF.